The 27 T cell receptor beta chains reported below all come from one sample, sequenced in a study of CD8+ T cells in alopecia areata (dated 2018 in TCRdb). Library preparation used the immunoSEQ multiplex PCR assay. RNA was extracted from all samples and reverse transcribed into cDNA as template for TCR sequencing. Sourced from immuneACCESS, this table was stored by TCRdb with only in-frame sequences that have V and J called. A share of the clones is absent; for the studies checked, an unresolved V gene accounts for under half, and the remainder has no known explanation. Recorded for this sample are 200,000 to 250,000 clones; around 65% of them occurred a single time. More than 3.5% of the sample rests with the top ten. The time point label on this specimen signifies: 4 weeks on oral tofacitinib. The sample's treatment or condition label is to be understood as: oral pan-JAK inhibitor, 5-10 mg twice daily.

The sample here was CD4+ T cells sorted from blood, taken at week 4, from a patient treated with tofacitinib. The receptors stem from a human donor with alopecia areata.

This clone occurred a few times. The genes are TRBV6-6 and TRBJ2-1; no reliable D call. Germline CDR1 and CDR2: MNHNY and SVGAGI (reference sequence). The CDR3 is 14 residues long. Trimming stripped 6 bases from V and 5 bases from J, with 14 bases between. CDR3 loop: CASRMPYSNNEQFF. The CDR3 nucleotides are TGTGCCAGCAGGATGCCCTATTCCAACAATGAGCAGTTCTTC.

The chain joins TRBV29-1 to TRBJ1-1; no definite D call. The CDR3 is 13 residues long. The V end lost 2 bases, the J end lost 5 bases, and 12 bases lay between the germline ends. CDR1 is SQVTM and CDR2 is ANQGSEA in the germline V gene. In DNA, the CDR3 is TGCAGCGTTGAACCCAGATTGGTGACTGAAGCTTTCTTT. Translating it yields CSVEPRLVTEAFF.

CDR3 DNA sequence: TGCGCCAGCCACATCATCTCACAGGCGCAGGACACTGAAGCTTTCTTT. Its protein is CASHIISQAQDTEAFF. The chain has TRBV4-1 and TRBJ1-1; tentative D call: TRBD1 (5 bases). Germline V gives CDR1 MGHRA, CDR2 YSYEKL. CDR3 length: 16 amino acids. Trimming left V 8 bases short and J 3 bases short, with 22 bases between.

This clone has just one count. V and J are TRBV2 and TRBJ1-4, with TRBD1 as a possible D gene (5 bases). This CDR3 region has 14 residues. CDR1 is SNHLY and CDR2 is FYNNEI in the germline V gene. Trimming left V 6 bases short and J 4 bases short, with 12 bases between. The CDR3 reads CASRRGSGNEKLFF. The CDR3 bases are TGTGCCAGCAGAAGGGGTTCTGGTAATGAAAAACTGTTTTTT.

Only a few counts were recorded for this clone. V gene TRBV29-1 combines with J gene TRBJ1-1; TRBD1 agrees at 11 bases. V dropped 6 bases and J dropped 5; count of bases not matched to a gene: 5. There are 13 residues in the CDR3. Germline loops: CDR1 SQVTM, CDR2 ANQGSEA. The CDR3 here is CSVGTGGSTEAFF. In nucleotides, the CDR3 is TGCAGCGTGGGGACAGGGGGAAGTACTGAAGCTTTCTTT.

The rearrangement joins TRBV4-1 to TRBJ2-1; TRBD2 aligns across 12 bases. J lost 2 bases, V lost 0 bases, and 8 bases had no gene match. From germline, CDR1 is MGHRA and CDR2 YSYEKL. CDR3 length: 19 amino acids. CDR3 in amino acids: CASSQDFTSGGRTYNEQFF. CDR3 nucleotide sequence: TGCGCCAGCAGCCAAGATTTTACTAGCGGGGGGCGAACCTACAATGAGCAGTTCTTC.

The CDR3 region is CASSFGQPQHF. The CDR3, as DNA: TGTGCCAGCAGCTTTGGACAGCCCCAGCATTTT. This rearrangement joins TRBV5-6 to TRBJ1-5; D is unresolved. The germline V gene has CDR1 SGHDT and CDR2 YYEEEE. There are 11 residues in the CDR3. V lost 2 bases and J lost 7, with 4 bases in between.

The chain combines TRBV18 with TRBJ1-5, with TRBD1 identical over 8 bases. Per germline, CDR1 KGHSH and CDR2 LQKENI. The CDR3 loop spans 16 amino acids. V gave up 5 bases and J gave up 6 bases; unmatched junction bases: 12. The CDR3 DNA sequence: TGTGCCAGCTCAGGCCAATCCGGGACAGGAAGTCAGCCCCAGCATTTT. Its protein product is CASSGQSGTGSQPQHF.

V and J are TRBV5-1 and TRBJ2-2, with D unclear. This CDR3 spans 13 amino acids. V lost 3 bases, J lost 6 bases, and 9 bases lay in between. CDR1 and CDR2 (germline): SGHRS, YFSETQ. CDR3 protein: CASSSPPAGELFF. DNA of the CDR3: TGCGCCAGCAGCTCACCGCCGGCCGGGGAGCTGTTTTTT.

The rearrangement joins TRBV5-1 to TRBJ1-5; D gene unclear. The ends were cut back, 7 bases at V and 5 bases at J, with 13 bases in the middle. Germline V gene data show CDR1 as SGHRS and CDR2 as YFSETQ. The CDR3 is 13 residues long. CDR3 residues: CASRPSIDQPQHF. CDR3 DNA: TGCGCCAGCCGGCCCTCCATCGATCAGCCCCAGCATTTT.

The chain joins TRBV29-1 to TRBJ2-7; 7 positions match TRBD1. Germline V gene sequence: CDR1 SQVTM, CDR2 ANQGSEA. This CDR3 spans 15 amino acids. Trimming at V came to 3 bases and at J to 2 bases, leaving 10 bases not matched to a gene. The CDR3 sequence is CSVDGGQASPYEQYF. In nucleotides, the CDR3 is TGCAGCGTTGACGGTGGACAGGCTTCCCCCTACGAGCAGTACTTC.

The rearrangement links TRBV9 to TRBJ1-1; tentative D call: TRBD1 (6 bases). This CDR3 is 13 amino acids long. The V gene lost 4 bases and the J gene lost 1 base, with 8 bases spanning the gap. Germline V gene sequence: CDR1 SGDLS, CDR2 YYNGEE. DNA of the CDR3: TGTGCCAGCAGCTCACAGGGGAACACTGAAGCTTTCTTT. This sequence encodes CASSSQGNTEAFF.

The chain uses TRBV11-3 and TRBJ1-1; TRBD1 matches at 10 bases. In germline, CDR1 is SGHNT, CDR2 YENEEA. The CDR3 consists of 13 residues. With V trimmed by 5 bases and J by 3 bases, 0 bases remained unmatched. The CDR3 nucleotides are TGTGCCAGCAGCGACAGGGGGCACACTGAAGCTTTCTTT. Amino acid sequence: CASSDRGHTEAFF.

The rearrangement joins TRBV7-2 to TRBJ1-1, with TRBD1 matching 8 bases. V lost 6 bases to trimming and J lost 0 bases; unmatched junction nucleotides: 3. The CDR3 is 14 amino acids. Germline V gives CDR1 SGHTA, CDR2 FQGNSA. CDR3 nucleotide sequence: TGTGCCAGCAGTTGGACAGGGATGAACACTGAAGCTTTCTTT. As protein: CASSWTGMNTEAFF.

This chain connects TRBV15 to TRBJ1-1, with D perhaps TRBD1 (6 bases). The CDR3 is 14 residues long. The V gene's germline CDR1 is LNHNV and CDR2 YYDKDF (reference sequence). V lost 5 bases to trimming and J lost 4 bases, with 14 bases between them. The CDR3 DNA sequence: TGTGCCACCAGCGTCCGGGGAGGGGGCACTGAAGCTTTCTTT. This codes for CATSVRGGGTEAFF.

The chain combines TRBV14 with TRBJ1-2; D remains unclear. The germline V gene encodes CDR1 SGHDN and CDR2 FVKESK. The CDR3 has 13 amino acids. V lost 2 bases to trimming and J lost 2 bases, with 6 bases between them. CDR3 sequence: CASSQMGNYGYTF. CDR3 DNA: TGTGCCAGCAGCCAAATGGGGAACTATGGCTACACCTTC.

The rearrangement links TRBV27 to TRBJ1-2; no clear D gene. V was cut by 5 bases and J by 0 bases, with 7 bases left in between. Germline CDR1 reads MNHEY; CDR2 reads SMNVEV (reference sequence). CDR3 size: 13 residues. CDR3 sequence: CASSPASNYGYTF. The CDR3 DNA sequence: TGTGCCAGCAGTCCAGCCTCTAACTATGGCTACACCTTC.

This clone occurred a few times. The sample has other DNA sequences that encode this CDR3 too. This rearrangement joins TRBV18 to TRBJ2-7; the D gene is possibly TRBD2 (7 bases). CDR1 KGHSH and CDR2 LQKENI come from the germline V gene. V lost 3 bases to trimming and J lost 4 bases, with 13 bases between them. This CDR3 has 14 amino acids. The CDR3 bases are TGTGCCAGCTCACCGGGAGGGGGTTCGTACGAGCAGTACTTC. This encodes CASSPGGGSYEQYF. The full variable domain, rest sourced from reference TRBV18 and TRBJ2-7, is NAGVMQNPRHLVRRRGQEARLRCSPMKGHSHVYWYRQLPEEGLKFMVYLQKENIIDESGMPKERFSAEFPKEGPSILRIQQVVRGDSAAYFCASSPGGGSYEQYFGPGTRLTVT.

This clone was seen just once. The chain has TRBV7-9 and TRBJ2-5, with D tentatively TRBD1 (6 bases). V was cut by 8 bases and J by 3 bases, with 10 bases left in between. The CDR3 is made up of 12 amino acids. The germline V gene encodes CDR1 SEHNR and CDR2 FQNEAQ (reference sequence). This chain's CDR3 is CASGRQEETQYF. The CDR3 DNA sequence: TGTGCCAGCGGACGACAGGAAGAGACCCAGTACTTC. The variable domain in full, completed from reference TRBV7-9 and TRBJ2-5, reads DTGVSQNPRHKITKRGQNVTFRCDPISEHNRLYWYRQTLGQGPEFLTYFQNEAQLEKSRLLSDRFSAERPKGSFSTLEIQRTEQGDSAMYLCASGRQEETQYFGPGTRLLVL.

The chain combines TRBV11-2 with TRBJ1-6; unclear D gene. Trimming shortened V by 1 base and J by 14 bases, and 12 bases separated the two germline ends. CDR3 size: 13 residues. Germline V lookup: CDR1 SGHAT, CDR2 FQNNGV. Here the CDR3 DNA reads TGTGCCAGCAGCTTAGTCCCGGAGGGAACCCTCCACTTT. It translates to CASSLVPEGTLHF.

V gene TRBV18 combines with J gene TRBJ1-5; D unresolved. The CDR3 sequence is 14 residues long. Trimming stripped 3 bases from V and 6 bases from J, with 12 bases between. In germline, CDR1 is KGHSH, CDR2 LQKENI. The CDR3: CASSPPGWVQPQHF. CDR3 DNA sequence: TGTGCCAGCTCACCTCCCGGGTGGGTTCAGCCCCAGCATTTT.

V and J are TRBV10-3 and TRBJ1-1; 9 bases fit TRBD1. The CDR3 consists of 15 residues. The junction had 8 bases not matched to a gene; V was cut back by 3 bases and J by 6 bases. The germline gives CDR1 ENHRY, CDR2 SYGVKD. For the CDR3, the DNA is TGTGCCATCAGTGAACTGGGACAGGGAGATTCTGAAGCTTTCTTT. Encoded protein: CAISELGQGDSEAFF.

This clone was counted only a few times. The rearrangement joins TRBV27 to TRBJ1-6, with D perhaps TRBD1 (6 bases). CDR1 and CDR2 from the germline V gene are MNHEY and SMNVEV (reference sequence). CDR3 length: 14 amino acids. V lost 2 bases and J 9 bases, leaving 11 bases between the germline ends. CDR3 DNA sequence: TGTGCCAGCAGTTTAGCAGGGGATAGTTCACCCCTCCACTTT. Amino acids: CASSLAGDSSPLHF.

This chain uses TRBV7-3 with TRBJ2-1, with D possibly being TRBD1 (5 bases). Germline loops: CDR1 SGHTA, CDR2 FQGTGA. This CDR3 has 15 amino acids. V was clipped by 0 bases and J by 2 bases, with 8 bases between them. For the CDR3, the DNA is TGTGCCAGCAGCTTAACCTGGGGCCCCTACAATGAGCAGTTCTTC. Translated: CASSLTWGPYNEQFF.

CDR3 coding DNA: TGTGCCAGCAGCCGACAGATCCCCAATCAGCCCCAGCATTTT. Translated: CASSRQIPNQPQHF. The V gene is TRBV2, the J gene TRBJ1-5; a weak D match, TRBD1 (5 bases). The CDR3 has 14 amino acids. V gave up 6 bases and J gave up 3 bases, with 12 bases separating them. The germline CDR1 and CDR2 sequences are SNHLY and FYNNEI.

This chain uses TRBV5-6 with TRBJ1-2; D might be TRBD1 (5 bases). Germline CDR1 SGHDT, CDR2 YYEEEE. V gave up 2 bases and J gave up 3 bases, with 11 bases separating them. This CDR3 contains 14 residues. The CDR3 coding sequence is TGTGCCAGCAGCTTATCAGGGACCCACTATGGCTACACCTTC. It specifies CASSLSGTHYGYTF.

The chain employs TRBV9 and TRBJ2-1, with D tentatively TRBD1 (6 bases). Germline CDR1 is SGDLS and CDR2 is YYNGEE. Trimming cost V 3 bases and J 7 bases, with 20 bases left between them. The CDR3 runs 16 residues. CDR3 amino acids: CASSGSGPGVRNEQFF. The CDR3, as DNA: TGTGCCAGCAGCGGTTCCGGTCCAGGGGTAAGGAATGAGCAGTTCTTC.